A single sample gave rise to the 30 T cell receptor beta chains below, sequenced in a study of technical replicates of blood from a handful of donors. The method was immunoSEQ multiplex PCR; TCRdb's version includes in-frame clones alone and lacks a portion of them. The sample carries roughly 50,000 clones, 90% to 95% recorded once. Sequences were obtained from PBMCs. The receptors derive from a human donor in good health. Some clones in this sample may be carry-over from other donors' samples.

The DNA of the CDR3 is TGTGCCAGCAGTTACCTCGGCACAGGGCGCTATGGCTACACCTTC. Translated, it gives CASSYLGTGRYGYTF. The chain uses TRBV6-6 and TRBJ1-2; D perhaps matches TRBD1 (6 bases). Germline CDR1 reads MNHNY; CDR2 reads SVGAGI (reference sequence). The V end was cut by 2 bases, the J end by 4 bases, with 14 bases between. The CDR3 is made up of 15 amino acids.

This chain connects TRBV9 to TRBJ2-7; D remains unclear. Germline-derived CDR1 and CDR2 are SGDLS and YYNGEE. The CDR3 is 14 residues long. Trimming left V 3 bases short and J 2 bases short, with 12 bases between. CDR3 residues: CASSAARYPYEQYF. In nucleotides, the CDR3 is TGTGCCAGCAGCGCAGCTAGATACCCCTACGAGCAGTACTTC. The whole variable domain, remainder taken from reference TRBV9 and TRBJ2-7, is DSGVTQTPKHLITATGQRVTLRCSPRSGDLSVYWYQQSLDQGLQFLIQYYNGEERAKGNILERFSAQQFPDLHSELNLSSLELGDSALYFCASSAARYPYEQYFGPGTRLTVT.

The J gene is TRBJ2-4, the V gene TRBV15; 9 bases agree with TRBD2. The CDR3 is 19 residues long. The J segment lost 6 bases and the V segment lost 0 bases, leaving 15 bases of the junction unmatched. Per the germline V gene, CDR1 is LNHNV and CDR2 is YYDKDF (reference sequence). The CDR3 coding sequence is TGTGCCACCAGCAGAGAAGGGGTCCAAGCGGGGGGACCGGGAAACATTCAGTACTTC. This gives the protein CATSREGVQAGGPGNIQYF.

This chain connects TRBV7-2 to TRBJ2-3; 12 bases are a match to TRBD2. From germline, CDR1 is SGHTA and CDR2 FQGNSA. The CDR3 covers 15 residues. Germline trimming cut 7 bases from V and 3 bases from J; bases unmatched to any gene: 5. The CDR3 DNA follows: TGTGCCAGCACCCAGGGGACTAGCGGGACAGATACGCAGTATTTT. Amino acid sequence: CASTQGTSGTDTQYF.

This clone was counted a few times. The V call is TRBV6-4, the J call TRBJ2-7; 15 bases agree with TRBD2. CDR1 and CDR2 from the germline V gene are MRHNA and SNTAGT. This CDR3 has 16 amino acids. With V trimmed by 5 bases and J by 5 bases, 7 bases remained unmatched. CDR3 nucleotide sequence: TGTGCCAGCAGTAGGACTAGCGGGGGGGCTGGAGACGAGCAGTACTTC. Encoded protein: CASSRTSGGAGDEQYF.

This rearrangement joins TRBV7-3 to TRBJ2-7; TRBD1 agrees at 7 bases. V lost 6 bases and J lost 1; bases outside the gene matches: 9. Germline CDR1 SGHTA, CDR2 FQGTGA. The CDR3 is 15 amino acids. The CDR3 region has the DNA TGTGCCAGCAGTAAGGGGGCGGGCGGTTCCTACGAGCAGTACTTC. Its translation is CASSKGAGGSYEQYF.

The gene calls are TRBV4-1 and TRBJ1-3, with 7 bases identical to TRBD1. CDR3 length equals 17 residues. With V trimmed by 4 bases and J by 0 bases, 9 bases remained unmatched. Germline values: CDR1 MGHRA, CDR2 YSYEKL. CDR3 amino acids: CASSPRQGTISGNTIYF. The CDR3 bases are TGCGCCAGCAGCCCCCGACAGGGCACGATCTCTGGAAACACCATATATTTT.

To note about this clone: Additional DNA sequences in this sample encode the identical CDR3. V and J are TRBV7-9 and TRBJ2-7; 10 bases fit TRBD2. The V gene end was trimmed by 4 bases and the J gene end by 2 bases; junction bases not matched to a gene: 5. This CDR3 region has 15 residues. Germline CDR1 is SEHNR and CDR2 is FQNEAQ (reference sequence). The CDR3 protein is CASSSSSGGTYEQYF. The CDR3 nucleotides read TGTGCCAGCAGCTCCTCTAGCGGGGGCACCTACGAGCAGTACTTC. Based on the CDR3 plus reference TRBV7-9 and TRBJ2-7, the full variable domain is DTGVSQNPRHKITKRGQNVTFRCDPISEHNRLYWYRQTLGQGPEFLTYFQNEAQLEKSRLLSDRFSAERPKGSFSTLEIQRTEQGDSAMYLCASSSSSGGTYEQYFGPGTRLTVT.

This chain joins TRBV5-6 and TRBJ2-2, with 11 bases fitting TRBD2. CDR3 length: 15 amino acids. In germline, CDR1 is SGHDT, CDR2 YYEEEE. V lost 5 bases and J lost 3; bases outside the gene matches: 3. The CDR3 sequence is CASRKGLADTGELFF. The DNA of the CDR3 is TGTGCCAGCAGAAAGGGACTAGCGGACACCGGGGAGCTGTTTTTT.

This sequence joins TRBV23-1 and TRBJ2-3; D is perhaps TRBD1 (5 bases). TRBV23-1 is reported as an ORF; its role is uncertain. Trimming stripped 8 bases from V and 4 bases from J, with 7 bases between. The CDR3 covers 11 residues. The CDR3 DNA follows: TGCGCCAGCCAGGGTGCAGATACGCAGTATTTT. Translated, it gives CASQGADTQYF.

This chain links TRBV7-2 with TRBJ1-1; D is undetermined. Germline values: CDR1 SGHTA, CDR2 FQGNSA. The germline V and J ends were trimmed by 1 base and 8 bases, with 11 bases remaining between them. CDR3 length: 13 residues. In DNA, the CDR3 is TGTGCCAGCAGCTTAGGTCTAGGAGGGGAAGCTTTCTTT. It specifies CASSLGLGGEAFF.

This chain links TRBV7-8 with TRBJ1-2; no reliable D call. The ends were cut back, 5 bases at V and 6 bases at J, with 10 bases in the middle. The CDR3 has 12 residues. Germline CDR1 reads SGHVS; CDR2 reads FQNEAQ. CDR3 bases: TGTGCCAGCAGCACAAACAGAGATGGCTACACCTTC. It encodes CASSTNRDGYTF. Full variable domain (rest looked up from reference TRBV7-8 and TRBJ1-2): GAGVSQSPRYKVAKRGQDVALRCDPISGHVSLFWYQQALGQGPEFLTYFQNEAQLDKSGLPSDRFFAERPEGSVSTLKIQRTQQEDSAVYLCASSTNRDGYTFGSGTRLTVV.

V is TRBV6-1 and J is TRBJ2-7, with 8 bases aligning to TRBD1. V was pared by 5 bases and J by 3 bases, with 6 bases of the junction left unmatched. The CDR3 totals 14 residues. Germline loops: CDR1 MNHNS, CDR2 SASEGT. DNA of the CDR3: TGTGCCAGCAGTTATTATACAGGGGGCTACGAGCAGTACTTC. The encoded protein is CASSYYTGGYEQYF.

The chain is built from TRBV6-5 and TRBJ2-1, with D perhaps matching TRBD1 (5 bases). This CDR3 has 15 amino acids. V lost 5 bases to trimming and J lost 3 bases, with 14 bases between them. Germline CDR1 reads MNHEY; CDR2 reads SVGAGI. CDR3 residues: CASSPRADLYNEQFF. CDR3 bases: TGTGCCAGCAGTCCCAGGGCAGACCTCTACAATGAGCAGTTCTTC.

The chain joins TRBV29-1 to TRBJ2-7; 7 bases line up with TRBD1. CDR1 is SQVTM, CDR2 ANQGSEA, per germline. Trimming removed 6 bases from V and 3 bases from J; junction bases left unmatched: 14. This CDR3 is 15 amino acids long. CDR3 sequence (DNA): TGCAGCGTCCAAACCAGACCGACAGGGTTCTACGAGCAGTACTTC. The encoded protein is CSVQTRPTGFYEQYF.

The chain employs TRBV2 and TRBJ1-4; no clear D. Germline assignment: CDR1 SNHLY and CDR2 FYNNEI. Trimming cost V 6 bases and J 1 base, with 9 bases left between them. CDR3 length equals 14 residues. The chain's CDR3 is CASRATLTNEKLFF. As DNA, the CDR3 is TGTGCCAGCAGGGCGACACTAACTAATGAAAAACTGTTTTTT.

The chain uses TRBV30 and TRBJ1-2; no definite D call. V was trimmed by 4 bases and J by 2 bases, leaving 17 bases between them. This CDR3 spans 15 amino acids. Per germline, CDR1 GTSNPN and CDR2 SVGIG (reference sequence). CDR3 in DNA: TGTGCCTGGAAGAGTCTGGGAGAGTTAAACTATGGCTACACCTTC. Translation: CAWKSLGELNYGYTF.

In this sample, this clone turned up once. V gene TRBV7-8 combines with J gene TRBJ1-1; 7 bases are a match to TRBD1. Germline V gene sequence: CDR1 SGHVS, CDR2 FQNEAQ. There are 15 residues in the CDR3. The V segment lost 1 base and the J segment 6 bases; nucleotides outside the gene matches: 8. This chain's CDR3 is CASSLVSRGLAEAFF. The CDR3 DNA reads TGTGCCAGCAGCTTAGTCAGCAGGGGGTTGGCTGAAGCTTTCTTT. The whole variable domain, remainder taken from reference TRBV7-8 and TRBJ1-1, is GAGVSQSPRYKVAKRGQDVALRCDPISGHVSLFWYQQALGQGPEFLTYFQNEAQLDKSGLPSDRFFAERPEGSVSTLKIQRTQQEDSAVYLCASSLVSRGLAEAFFGQGTRLTVV.

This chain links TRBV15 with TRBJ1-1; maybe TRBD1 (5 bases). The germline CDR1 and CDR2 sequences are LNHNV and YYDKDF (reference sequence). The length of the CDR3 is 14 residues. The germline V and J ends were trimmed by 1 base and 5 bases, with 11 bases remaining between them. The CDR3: CATSRVVKGTEAFF. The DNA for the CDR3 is TGTGCCACCAGCAGAGTGGTAAAGGGGACTGAAGCTTTCTTT.

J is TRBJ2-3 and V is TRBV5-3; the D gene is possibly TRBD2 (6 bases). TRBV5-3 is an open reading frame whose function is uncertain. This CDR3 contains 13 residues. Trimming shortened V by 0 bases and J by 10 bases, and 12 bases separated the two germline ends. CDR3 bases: TGTGCCAGAAGCTTGGCCGTCGGGAGTTCGCAGTATTTT. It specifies CARSLAVGSSQYF.

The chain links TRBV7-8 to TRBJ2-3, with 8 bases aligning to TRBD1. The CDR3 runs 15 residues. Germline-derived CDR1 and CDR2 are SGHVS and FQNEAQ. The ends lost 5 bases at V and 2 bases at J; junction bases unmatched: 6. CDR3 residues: CASSPRTGNTDTQYF. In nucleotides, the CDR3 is TGTGCCAGCAGCCCCCGGACAGGGAACACAGATACGCAGTATTTT.

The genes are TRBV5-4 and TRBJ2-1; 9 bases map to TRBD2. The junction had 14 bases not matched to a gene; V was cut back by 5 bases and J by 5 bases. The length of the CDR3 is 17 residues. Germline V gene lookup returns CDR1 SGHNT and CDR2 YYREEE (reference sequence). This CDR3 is CASRSGVGGGADNEQFF. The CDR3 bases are TGTGCCAGCAGATCCGGGGTTGGCGGGGGGGCGGACAATGAGCAGTTCTTC.

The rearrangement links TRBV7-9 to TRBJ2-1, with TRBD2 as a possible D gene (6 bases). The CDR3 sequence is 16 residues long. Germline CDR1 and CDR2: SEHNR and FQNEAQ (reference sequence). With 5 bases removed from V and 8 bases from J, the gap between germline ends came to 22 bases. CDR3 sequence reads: CASSPRPFMGEDEQFF. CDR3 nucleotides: TGTGCCAGCAGCCCTAGGCCCTTTATGGGGGAGGATGAGCAGTTCTTC.

The CDR3: CARSLAAGSRIYGYTF. The DNA of the CDR3 is TGTGCCAGAAGCTTGGCGGCAGGCAGTAGAATCTATGGCTACACCTTC. The chain has TRBV5-3 and TRBJ1-2; D remains unclear. TRBV5-3 is classed as an ORF, of uncertain function. This CDR3 contains 16 residues. Trimming removed 0 bases at V and 4 bases at J, with 16 bases between.

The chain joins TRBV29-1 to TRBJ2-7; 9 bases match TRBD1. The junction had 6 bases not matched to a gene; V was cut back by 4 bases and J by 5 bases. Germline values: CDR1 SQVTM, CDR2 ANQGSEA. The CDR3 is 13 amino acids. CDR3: CSVARTGAHEQYF. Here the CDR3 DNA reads TGCAGCGTTGCGAGGACAGGGGCCCACGAGCAGTACTTC.

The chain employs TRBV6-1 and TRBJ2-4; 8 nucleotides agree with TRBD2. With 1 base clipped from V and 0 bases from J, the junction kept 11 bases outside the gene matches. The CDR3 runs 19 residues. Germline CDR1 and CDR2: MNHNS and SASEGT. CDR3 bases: TGTGCCAGCAGTGAAGACGGAGGCGGGGGGTTAATAGCCAAAAACATTCAGTACTTC. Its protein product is CASSEDGGGGLIAKNIQYF.

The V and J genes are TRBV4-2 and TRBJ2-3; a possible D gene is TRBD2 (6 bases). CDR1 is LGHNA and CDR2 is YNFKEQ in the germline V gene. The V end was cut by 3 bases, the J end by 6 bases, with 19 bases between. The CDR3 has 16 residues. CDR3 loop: CASSHSGGGISDTQYF. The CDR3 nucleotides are TGTGCCAGCAGCCATTCTGGCGGAGGGATTTCCGATACGCAGTATTTT.

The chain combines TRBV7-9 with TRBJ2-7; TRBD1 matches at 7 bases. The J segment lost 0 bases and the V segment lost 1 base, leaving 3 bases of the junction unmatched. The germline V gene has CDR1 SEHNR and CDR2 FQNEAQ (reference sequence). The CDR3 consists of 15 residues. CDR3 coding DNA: TGTGCCAGCAGCTTAGTAGGGACAGTCTCCTACGAGCAGTACTTC. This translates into CASSLVGTVSYEQYF.

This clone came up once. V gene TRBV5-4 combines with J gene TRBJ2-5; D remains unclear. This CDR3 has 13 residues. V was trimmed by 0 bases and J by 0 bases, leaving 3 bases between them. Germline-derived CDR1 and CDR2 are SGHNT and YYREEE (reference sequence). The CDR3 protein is CASSLAYQETQYF. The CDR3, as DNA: TGTGCCAGCAGCTTGGCGTACCAAGAGACCCAGTACTTC.

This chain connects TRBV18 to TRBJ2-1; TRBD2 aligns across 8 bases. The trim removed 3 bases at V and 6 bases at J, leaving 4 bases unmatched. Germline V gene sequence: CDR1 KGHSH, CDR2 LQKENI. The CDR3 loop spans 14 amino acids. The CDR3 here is CASSPGTRINEQFF. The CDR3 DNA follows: TGTGCCAGCTCACCCGGGACTAGAATCAATGAGCAGTTCTTC.